This is a list of T cell receptor beta chains from one sample in a study of early T cells in non-severe SARS-CoV-2 infection. MiXCR, applied by TCRdb to the 5' RACE reads, yields one record per CDR3 protein. The sample carries more than 30,000 distinct CDR3 sequences, 5.8% recorded once. Input material: whole blood. These receptors were taken from an adult who was a healthcare worker with PCR-confirmed SARS-CoV-2 infection or an uninfected control (not recorded which). Both conserved end residues are trimmed from each CDR3. The order of the fields is D gene, V gene, clone size, CDR3 protein. D genes are given only for firm matches. Some rows have no size entry. The others give once, few or many, or a class for an expanded clone.

>-|TRBV5-1|many
ASSATPTWPNVLT
>TRBD2|TRBV20-1|few
SAPGLAGGPYQETQY
>TRBD2|TRBV28|few
ASSPPGLAGGKYEQY
>-|TRBV20-1|few
SARDGGATEAF
>TRBD2|TRBV12-3/TRBV12-4|many
ASSLETSAITGELF
>-|TRBV18|many
ASSWEQIQNSPLH
>TRBD1|TRBV4-2|-
ASSSRDSQNTEAF
>-|TRBV5-1|many
ASSPRGSGRGDTQY
>-|TRBV27|-
ASRPATDLYGYT
>-|TRBV15|many
ATSRDSAVFYGQY
>-|TRBV28|-
ASTPPAGAGDQPQH
>TRBD2|TRBV7-2|many
ASSLVASGGEKQY
>TRBD1|TRBV28|-
ASTDGTGQETQY
>TRBD1|TRBV6-1|many
ASSEMGGGLGQPQH
>-|TRBV3-1|-
ASSHSTGSDTQY
>-|TRBV6-1|-
ASSGGPGAVETQY
>-|TRBV7-9|few
ASSSGTPNEQF
>-|TRBV4-1|many
ASSQQNLRTTKNIQY
>TRBD1|TRBV9|many
ASSATGIYT
>TRBD1|TRBV6-2/TRBV6-3|many
ASRIGGTVYEQY
>-|TRBV14|-
ASSHWRQEHTEAF
>-|TRBV3-1|many
ASSQGTLRLQPQH
>TRBD2|TRBV11-3|-
ASSIGTSGRAGQETQY
>TRBD1|TRBV28|many
ASSLTQGGTEAF
>TRBD1|TRBV14|-
ASSLGRLKGAHNEQF
>TRBD2|TRBV13|few
ASSFGRALHEQY
>-|TRBV20-1|many
SAISETADFSSYEQY
>TRBD1|TRBV20-1|many
SAGTGTGALQPQH
>-|TRBV6-6|many
ASTLVRGGPVQANQPQH
>TRBD1|TRBV5-1|many
ASFNPGQKETQY
>TRBD1|TRBV2|-
ASSPGQGSWETQY
>TRBD2|TRBV20-1|few
SAPPSSGSTDTQY
>-|TRBV5-1|few
ASSRDINYEQY
>-|TRBV20-1|many
SPVGNTEAF
>TRBD2|TRBV15|many
ATSSGSGYTQY
>TRBD2|TRBV7-2|many
ASSLGLAGVADTQY
>TRBD2|TRBV6-2/TRBV6-3|many
ASSSGLAGGFYNEQF
>TRBD1|TRBV6-1|-
ASRGTGQRQPQH
>TRBD1|TRBV20-1|-
SARGPGQGPYEQY
>-|TRBV6-5|many
ASRGQTNYGYT
>-|TRBV7-2|many
ASSSGNTGELF
>TRBD2|TRBV20-1|many
SAESGGRDSNEQF
>-|TRBV20-1|many
SASPRVYAEAF
>TRBD2|TRBV6-1|few
ASSAVSGGFTDTQY
>TRBD2|TRBV20-1|many
RAGTSVNNEQF
>TRBD1|TRBV20-1|many
SATPGTGYGYT